This entry lists 4 T cell receptor beta chains sequenced from one sample in a study of cytomegalovirus exposure and HLA in healthy donors. Primers: 60 Vbeta forward and 13 Jbeta reverse. TCRdb's table, derived via immunoSEQ multiplex PCR, lists solely in-frame clones and lacks some. This sample has approximately 140,000 clones, with 60% to 85% found just once. The sample was PBMCs. The receptor source for this set is a woman aged 40 to 55 in good health and CMV-seronegative.

V gene TRBV10-1 combines with J gene TRBJ2-3, with a weak D call TRBD1 (5 bases). The CDR3 is 14 amino acids. V lost 7 bases and J lost 6, with 17 bases in between. The V gene's germline CDR1 is WNHNN and CDR2 SYGVQD (reference sequence). CDR3 nucleotides: TGCGCCAGCAAGTCCAGGGCCCTTCGGGATACGCAGTATTTT. Its translation: CASKSRALRDTQYF.

The table lists this clone with a few counts. V usage is TRBV27 and J usage is TRBJ1-2; 8 bases map to TRBD1. CDR1 is MNHEY and CDR2 is SMNVEV in the germline V gene (reference sequence). After removal of 1 base from V and 7 bases from J, the junction contained 5 bases not matched to a gene. This CDR3 is built from 14 residues. The CDR3, as DNA: TGTGCCAGCAGTTTATGGCAGGGGGCGCGTGGCTACACCTTC. Its translation: CASSLWQGARGYTF.

The genes are TRBV19 and TRBJ1-4; D call uncertain. The CDR3 sequence is 13 residues long. Trimming took off 3 bases at V and 3 bases at J, with 5 bases between the two ends. CDR1 is LNHDA, CDR2 SQIVND, per germline (reference sequence). CDR3 residues: CASSIRANEKLFF. DNA for the CDR3: TGTGCCAGTAGTATTCGGGCTAATGAAAAACTGTTTTTT.

This chain links TRBV28 with TRBJ2-5, with 7 bases aligning to TRBD2. Unmatched junction bases numbered 4, after V lost 2 bases and J lost 1 base. This CDR3 region has 15 residues. Germline V gene data show CDR1 as MDHEN and CDR2 as SYDVKM. The CDR3 nucleotides read TGTGCCAGCAGTTTACCGACTAGCCTCCAAGAGACCCAGTACTTC. It is translated as CASSLPTSLQETQYF.